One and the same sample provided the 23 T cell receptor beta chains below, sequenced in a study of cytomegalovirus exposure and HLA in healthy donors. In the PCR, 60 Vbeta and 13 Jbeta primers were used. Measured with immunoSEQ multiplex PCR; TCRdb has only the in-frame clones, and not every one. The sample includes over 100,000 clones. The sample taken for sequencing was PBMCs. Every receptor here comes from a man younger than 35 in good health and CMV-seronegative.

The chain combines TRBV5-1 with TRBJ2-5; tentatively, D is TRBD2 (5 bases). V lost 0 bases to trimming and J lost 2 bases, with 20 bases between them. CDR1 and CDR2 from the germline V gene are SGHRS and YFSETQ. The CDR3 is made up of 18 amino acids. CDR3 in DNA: TGCGCCAGCAGCTTGGTTTCGAGGGCAGACTACCAACAAGAGACCCAGTACTTC. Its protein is CASSLVSRADYQQETQYF.

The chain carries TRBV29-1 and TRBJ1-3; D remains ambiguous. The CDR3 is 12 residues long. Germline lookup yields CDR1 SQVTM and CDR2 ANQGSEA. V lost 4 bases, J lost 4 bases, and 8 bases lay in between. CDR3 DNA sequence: TGCAGCGTTGTTACAGAAGGAAACACCATATATTTT. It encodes CSVVTEGNTIYF.

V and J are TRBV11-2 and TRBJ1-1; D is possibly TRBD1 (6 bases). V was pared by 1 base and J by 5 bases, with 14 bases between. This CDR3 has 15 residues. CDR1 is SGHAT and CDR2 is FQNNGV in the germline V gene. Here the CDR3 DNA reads TGTGCCAGCAGCTTAGTAGGGGGTGAAAGTACTGAAGCTTTCTTT. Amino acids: CASSLVGGESTEAFF. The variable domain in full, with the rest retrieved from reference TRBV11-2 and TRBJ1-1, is EAGVAQSPRYKIIEKRQSVAFWCNPISGHATLYWYQQILGQGPKLLIQFQNNGVVDDSQLPKDRFSAERLKGVDSTLKIQPAKLEDSAVYLCASSLVGGESTEAFFGQGTRLTVV.

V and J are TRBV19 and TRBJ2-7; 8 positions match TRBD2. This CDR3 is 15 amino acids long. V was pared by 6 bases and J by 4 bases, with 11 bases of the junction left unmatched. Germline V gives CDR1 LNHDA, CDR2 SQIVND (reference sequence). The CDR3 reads CASSDGAGVFYEQYF. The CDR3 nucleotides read TGTGCCAGTAGCGACGGAGCGGGAGTATTTTACGAGCAGTACTTC.

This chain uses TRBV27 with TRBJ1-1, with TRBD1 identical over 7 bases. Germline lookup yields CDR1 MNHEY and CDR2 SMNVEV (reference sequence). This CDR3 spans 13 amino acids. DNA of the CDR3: TGTGAAATCCCCGGACAGGTGAACACTGAAGCTTTCTTT. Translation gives CEIPGQVNTEAFF.

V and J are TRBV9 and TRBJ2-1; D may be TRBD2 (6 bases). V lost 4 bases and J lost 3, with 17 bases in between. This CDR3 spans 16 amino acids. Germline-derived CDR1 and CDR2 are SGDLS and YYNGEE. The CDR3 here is CASSRGGAHLYNEQFF. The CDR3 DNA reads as TGTGCCAGCAGCCGGGGCGGGGCACACCTCTACAATGAGCAGTTCTTC.

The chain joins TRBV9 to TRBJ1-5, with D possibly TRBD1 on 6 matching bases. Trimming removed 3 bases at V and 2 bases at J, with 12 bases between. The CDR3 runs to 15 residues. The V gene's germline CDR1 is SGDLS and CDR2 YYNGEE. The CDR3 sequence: CASSEQGWGNQPQHF. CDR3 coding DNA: TGTGCCAGCAGCGAACAGGGTTGGGGCAATCAGCCCCAGCATTTT.

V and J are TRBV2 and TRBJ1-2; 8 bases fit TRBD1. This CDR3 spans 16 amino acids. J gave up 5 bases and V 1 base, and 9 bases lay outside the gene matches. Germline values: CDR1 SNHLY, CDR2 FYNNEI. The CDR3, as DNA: TGTGCCAGCAGTGAAGAGCTCAGGGGGCGCCGGTATGGCTACACCTTC. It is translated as CASSEELRGRRYGYTF.

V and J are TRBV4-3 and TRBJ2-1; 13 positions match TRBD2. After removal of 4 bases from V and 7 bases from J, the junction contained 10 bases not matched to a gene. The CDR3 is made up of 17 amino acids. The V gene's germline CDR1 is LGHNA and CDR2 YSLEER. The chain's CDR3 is CASSRSTRTSGGNEQFF. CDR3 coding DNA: TGCGCCAGCAGCCGATCAACCCGGACTAGCGGGGGTAATGAGCAGTTCTTC.

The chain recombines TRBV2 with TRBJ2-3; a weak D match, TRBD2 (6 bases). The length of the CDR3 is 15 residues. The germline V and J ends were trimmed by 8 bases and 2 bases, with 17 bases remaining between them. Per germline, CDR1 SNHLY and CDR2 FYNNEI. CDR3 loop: CASWAGGTYTDTQYF. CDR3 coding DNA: TGTGCCAGCTGGGCAGGCGGGACCTACACAGATACGCAGTATTTT. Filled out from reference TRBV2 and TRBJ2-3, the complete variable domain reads EPEVTQTPSHQVTQMGQEVILRCVPISNHLYFYWYRQILGQKVEFLVSFYNNEISEKSEIFDDQFSVERPDGSNFTLKIRSTKLEDSAMYFCASWAGGTYTDTQYFGPGTRLTVL.

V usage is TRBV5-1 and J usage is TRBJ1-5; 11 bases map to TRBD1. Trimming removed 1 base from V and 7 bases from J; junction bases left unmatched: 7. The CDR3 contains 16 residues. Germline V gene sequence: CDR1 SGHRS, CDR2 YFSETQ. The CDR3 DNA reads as TGCGCCAGCAGCTTGACCGGACAGGGGGCAGGACAGCCCCAGCATTTT. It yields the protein CASSLTGQGAGQPQHF.

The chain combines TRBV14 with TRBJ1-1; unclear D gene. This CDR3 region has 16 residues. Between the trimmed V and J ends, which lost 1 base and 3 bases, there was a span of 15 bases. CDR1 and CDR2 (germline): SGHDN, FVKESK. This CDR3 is CASSQVARRRDTEAFF. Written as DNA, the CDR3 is TGTGCCAGCAGCCAAGTGGCCCGGCGGCGGGACACTGAAGCTTTCTTT.

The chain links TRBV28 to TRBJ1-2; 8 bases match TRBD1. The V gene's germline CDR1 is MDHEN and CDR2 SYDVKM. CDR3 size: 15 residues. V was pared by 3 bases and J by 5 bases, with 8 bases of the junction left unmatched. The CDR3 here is CASSFGTGLGYGYTF. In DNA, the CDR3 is TGTGCCAGCAGTTTCGGGACAGGTCTCGGGTATGGCTACACCTTC.

CDR3 residues: CASLEGRPNYGYTF. As DNA, the CDR3 is TGTGCCAGCCTCGAGGGCAGACCCAACTATGGCTACACCTTC. The genes are TRBV28 and TRBJ1-2; D is uncertain. This CDR3 has 14 residues. V lost 8 bases and J lost 2, with 15 bases in between. In germline, CDR1 is MDHEN, CDR2 SYDVKM.

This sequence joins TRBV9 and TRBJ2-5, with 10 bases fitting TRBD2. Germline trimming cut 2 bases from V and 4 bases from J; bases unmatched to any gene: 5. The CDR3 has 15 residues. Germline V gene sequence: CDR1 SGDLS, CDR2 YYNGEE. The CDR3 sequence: CASSVSPSGGETQYF. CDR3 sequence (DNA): TGTGCCAGCAGCGTCAGCCCTAGCGGGGGAGAGACCCAGTACTTC.

The CDR3: CASSPWTSGRTDTQYF. For the CDR3, the DNA is TGTGCCAGCAGCCCGTGGACTAGCGGGAGGACAGATACGCAGTATTTT. The genes are TRBV9 and TRBJ2-3; TRBD2 matches at 14 bases. This CDR3 spans 16 amino acids. After removal of 4 bases from V and 3 bases from J, the junction contained 4 bases not matched to a gene. CDR1 and CDR2 from the germline V gene are SGDLS and YYNGEE.

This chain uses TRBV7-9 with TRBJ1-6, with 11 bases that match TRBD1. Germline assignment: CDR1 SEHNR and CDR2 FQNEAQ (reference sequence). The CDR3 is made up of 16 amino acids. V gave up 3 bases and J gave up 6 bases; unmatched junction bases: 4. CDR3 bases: TGTGCCAGCAGCTTTCGGACAGGGGGCGGTAATTCACCCCTCCACTTT. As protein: CASSFRTGGGNSPLHF.

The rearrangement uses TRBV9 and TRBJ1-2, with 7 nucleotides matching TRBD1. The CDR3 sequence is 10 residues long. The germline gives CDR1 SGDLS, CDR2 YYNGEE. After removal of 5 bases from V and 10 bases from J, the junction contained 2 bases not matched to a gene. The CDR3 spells CASRDRDYTF. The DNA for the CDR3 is TGTGCCAGCAGAGACAGGGACTACACCTTC.

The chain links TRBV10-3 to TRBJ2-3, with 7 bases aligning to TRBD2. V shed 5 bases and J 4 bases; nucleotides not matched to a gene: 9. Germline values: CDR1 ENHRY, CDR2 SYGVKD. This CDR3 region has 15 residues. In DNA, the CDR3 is TGTGCCATCAGTTTCTCAAGCGGGAACGCAGATACGCAGTATTTT. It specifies CAISFSSGNADTQYF.

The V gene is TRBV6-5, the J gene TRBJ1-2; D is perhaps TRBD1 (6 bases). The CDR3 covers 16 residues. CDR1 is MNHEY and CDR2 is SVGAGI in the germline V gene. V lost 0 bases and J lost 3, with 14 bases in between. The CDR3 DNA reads TGTGCCAGCAGTTACTCGTATCGGACAGCTGACTATGGCTACACCTTC. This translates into CASSYSYRTADYGYTF.

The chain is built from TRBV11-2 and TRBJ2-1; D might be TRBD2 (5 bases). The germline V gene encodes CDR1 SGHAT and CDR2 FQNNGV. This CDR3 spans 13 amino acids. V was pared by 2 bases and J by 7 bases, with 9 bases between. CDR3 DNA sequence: TGTGCCAGCAGCTTAACTTCGGGGAATGAGCAGTTCTTC. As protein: CASSLTSGNEQFF. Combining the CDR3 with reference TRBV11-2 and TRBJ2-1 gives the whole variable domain EAGVAQSPRYKIIEKRQSVAFWCNPISGHATLYWYQQILGQGPKLLIQFQNNGVVDDSQLPKDRFSAERLKGVDSTLKIQPAKLEDSAVYLCASSLTSGNEQFFGPGTRLTVL.

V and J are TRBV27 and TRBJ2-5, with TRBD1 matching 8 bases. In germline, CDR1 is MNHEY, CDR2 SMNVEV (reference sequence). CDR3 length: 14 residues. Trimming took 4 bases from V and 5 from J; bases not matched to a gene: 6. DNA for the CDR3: TGTGCCAGCAGTTCGGGACAGGTCAAGGAGACCCAGTACTTC. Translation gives CASSSGQVKETQYF.

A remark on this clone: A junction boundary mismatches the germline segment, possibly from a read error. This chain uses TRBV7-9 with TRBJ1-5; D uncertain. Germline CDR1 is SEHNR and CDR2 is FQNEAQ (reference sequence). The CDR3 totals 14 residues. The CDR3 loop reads CATSREGVAQPQHF. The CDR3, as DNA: TGTGCCACCAGCCGGGAGGGAGTAGCTCAGCCCCAGCATTTT.